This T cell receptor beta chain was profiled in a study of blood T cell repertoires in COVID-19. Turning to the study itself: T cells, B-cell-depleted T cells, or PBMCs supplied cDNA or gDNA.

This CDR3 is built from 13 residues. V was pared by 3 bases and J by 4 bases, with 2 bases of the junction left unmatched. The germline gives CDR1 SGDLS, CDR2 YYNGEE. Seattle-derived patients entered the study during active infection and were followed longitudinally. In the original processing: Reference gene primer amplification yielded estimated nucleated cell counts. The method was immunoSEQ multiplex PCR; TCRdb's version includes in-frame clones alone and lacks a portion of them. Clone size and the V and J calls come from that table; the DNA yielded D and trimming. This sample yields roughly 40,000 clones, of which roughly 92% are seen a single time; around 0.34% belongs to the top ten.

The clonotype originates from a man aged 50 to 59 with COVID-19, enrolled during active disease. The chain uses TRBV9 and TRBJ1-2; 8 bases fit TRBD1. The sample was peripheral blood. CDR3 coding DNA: TGTGCCAGCAGCGCGGGACAGGTCTATGGCTACACCTTC. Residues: CASSAGQVYGYTF.